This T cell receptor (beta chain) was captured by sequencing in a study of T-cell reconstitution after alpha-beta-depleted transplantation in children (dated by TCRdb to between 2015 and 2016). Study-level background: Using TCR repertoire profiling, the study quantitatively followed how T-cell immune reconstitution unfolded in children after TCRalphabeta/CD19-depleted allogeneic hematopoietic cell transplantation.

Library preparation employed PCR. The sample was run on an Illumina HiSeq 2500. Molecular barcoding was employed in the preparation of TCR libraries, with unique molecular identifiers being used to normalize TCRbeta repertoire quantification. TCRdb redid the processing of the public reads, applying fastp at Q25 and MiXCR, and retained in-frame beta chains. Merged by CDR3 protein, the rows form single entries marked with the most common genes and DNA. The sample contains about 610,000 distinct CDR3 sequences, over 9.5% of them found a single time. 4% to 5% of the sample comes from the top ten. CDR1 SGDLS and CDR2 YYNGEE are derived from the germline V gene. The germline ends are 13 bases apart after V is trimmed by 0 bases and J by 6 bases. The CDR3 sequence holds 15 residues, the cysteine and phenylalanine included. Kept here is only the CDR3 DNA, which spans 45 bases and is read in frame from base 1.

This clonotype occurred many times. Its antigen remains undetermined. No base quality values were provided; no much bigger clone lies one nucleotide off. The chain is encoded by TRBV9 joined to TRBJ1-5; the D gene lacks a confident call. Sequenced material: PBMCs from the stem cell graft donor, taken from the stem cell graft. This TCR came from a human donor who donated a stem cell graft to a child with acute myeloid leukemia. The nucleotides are TGTGCCAGCAGCGTAGGAGGCTCGGGAAGTCAGCCCCAGCATTTT. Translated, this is CASSVGGSGSQPQHF.